The clone carrying this TCR beta chain showed up just a few times. Its antigen is currently unknown. The entry originates in a study of beta chain features in type 1 diabetes. The overall study: Patients did not differ from healthy donors in age, gender or cell yield.

Expressed TCRB transcripts were sequenced because the isolated RNA had all been reverse transcribed beforehand. Assay used: immunoSEQ multiplex PCR; TCRdb lists only in-frame clones, some missing. Seen here are some 280,000 clones, approximately 14% observed once, and the top ten hold 0.017%. Study findings and constraints: For Type 1 diabetes patients, all four CD4+ subsets carried TCRB CDR3s that were moderately but significantly shorter. Compared with healthy donors, patients appeared to share more similar naive, central memory and regulatory TCRB repertoires. High-TCR-expressing cells could be over-represented by cDNA sequencing. The study found fewer insertions and more deletions at VDJ junctions in type 1 diabetes patients.

Sample: naive CD4+ T cells from blood. The TCR was taken from a man under 40 with type 1 diabetes.

This chain's CDR3 is CASSVNQNTEAFF. CDR3 sequence (DNA): TGTGCCAGCAGCGTAAATCAGAACACTGAAGCTTTCTTT. The rearrangement links TRBV9 to TRBJ1-1; D is undetermined. The CDR3 extends over 13 amino acids. The germline V and J ends were trimmed by 1 base and 1 base, with 5 bases remaining between them. CDR1 is SGDLS and CDR2 is YYNGEE in the germline V gene. Full variable domain (rest looked up from reference TRBV9 and TRBJ1-1): DSGVTQTPKHLITATGQRVTLRCSPRSGDLSVYWYQQSLDQGLQFLIQYYNGEERAKGNILERFSAQQFPDLHSELNLSSLELGDSALYFCASSVNQNTEAFFGQGTRLTVV.